This T cell receptor (beta chain) appears in the sequencing data of a study of blood T cell repertoires in COVID-19. Study summary: The United States, Italy and Spain supplied acute and convalescent COVID-19 samples. T cells, B-cell-depleted T cells, or PBMCs supplied cDNA or gDNA.

This CDR3 has 16 residues. Trimming pared 2 bases from V and 1 base from J, leaving 14 bases between. Germline V lookup: CDR1 SGHTA, CDR2 FQGTGA. Original methodology: Nucleated cell counts were estimated from reference gene primer amplification. Sequenced by immunoSEQ multiplex PCR; TCRdb stores in-frame clones only, minus some. V and J calls and clone size are those listed in that table; D and trimming were worked out from the DNA. The sample comprises about 190,000 clones, around four fifths of which are singletons, and roughly 6.1% rests with the top ten. The sequenced material came from peripheral blood. This receptor was obtained from a woman aged 40 to 50 with acute or convalescent COVID-19. The chain uses TRBV7-3 and TRBJ1-1; TRBD1 might be the D (5 bases). In DNA form, the CDR3 reads TGTGCCAGCAGCTTATCGGCCGGGGGTGGGAACACTGAAGCTTTCTTT. This gives the protein CASSLSAGGGNTEAFF.